Each of the 2 T cell receptor beta chains below was sequenced from the same sample in a study of blood T cell repertoires in COVID-19. Generated by immunoSEQ multiplex PCR, the TCRdb table keeps only in-frame clones and is missing some. This sample carries over 250,000 clones, about 89% of them seen once, and the ten largest clones take 2.2%. The sample consisted of peripheral blood. The source of these receptors is a woman younger than 45 with COVID-19, enrolled during active disease.

This rearrangement joins TRBV5-3 to TRBJ2-1; 12 bases map to TRBD2. TRBV5-3 is given ORF status, its function remaining uncertain. The V segment lost 0 bases and the J segment 5 bases; nucleotides outside the gene matches: 0. There are 15 residues in the CDR3. In nucleotides, the CDR3 is TGTGCCAGAAGCTTGGGACTAGCGGGGGACAATGAGCAGTTCTTC. It yields the protein CARSLGLAGDNEQFF.

The CDR3 region is CASSLSRVAGYTF. As DNA, the CDR3 is TGTGCCAGCAGTTTAAGCAGGGTTGCTGGCTACACCTTC. V usage is TRBV27 and J usage is TRBJ1-2, with D perhaps TRBD1 (5 bases). Trimming stripped 2 bases from V and 7 bases from J, with 11 bases between. From germline, CDR1 is MNHEY and CDR2 SMNVEV (reference sequence). The length of the CDR3 is 13 residues.